This T cell receptor beta chain was retrieved from a study of OX40 agonist ivuxolimab in advanced cancers. The J segment lost 8 bases and the V segment lost 6 bases, leaving 7 bases of the junction unmatched. Looked up from germline, CDR1 is LNHNV and CDR2 is YYDKDF (reference sequence). This CDR3 region has 14 residues. Profiling relied on immunoSEQ multiplex PCR, and the TCRdb table lists in-frame clones only, not all of them. The sample contains roughly 79,000 clones, less than 85% of which appear only once. This sequence joins TRBV15 and TRBJ1-4; 9 bases map to TRBD1. The input for sequencing was CD4+ or CD8+ T cells sorted from blood, taken in a trial of the OX40 agonist ivuxolimab. The sequence was obtained from an adult with an advanced solid tumor such as melanoma, head and neck, liver or kidney cancer. The CDR3 sequence is CATRNRGLREKLFF. The CDR3 DNA reads TGTGCCACCAGAAACAGGGGGCTTCGGGAAAAACTGTTTTTT.